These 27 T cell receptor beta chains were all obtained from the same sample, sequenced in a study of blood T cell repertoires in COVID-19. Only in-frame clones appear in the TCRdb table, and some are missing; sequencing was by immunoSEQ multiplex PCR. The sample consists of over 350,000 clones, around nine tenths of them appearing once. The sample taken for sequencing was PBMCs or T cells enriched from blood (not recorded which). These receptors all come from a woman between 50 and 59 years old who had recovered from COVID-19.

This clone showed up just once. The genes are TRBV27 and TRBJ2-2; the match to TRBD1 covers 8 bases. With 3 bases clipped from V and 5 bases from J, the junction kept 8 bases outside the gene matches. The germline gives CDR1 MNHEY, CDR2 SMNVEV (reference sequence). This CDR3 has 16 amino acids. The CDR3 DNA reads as TGTGCCAGCAGTTTTTATGGACAGGGTGTTACCGGGGAGCTGTTTTTT. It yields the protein CASSFYGQGVTGELFF.

The CDR3 coding sequence is TGCGCCAGCAGCCAAGGACAGGGGGCTTCCTACGAGCAGTACTTC. Protein: CASSQGQGASYEQYF. The rearrangement links TRBV4-1 to TRBJ2-7, with 10 bases fitting TRBD1. CDR1 is MGHRA and CDR2 is YSYEKL in the germline V gene. CDR3 length equals 15 residues. V dropped 1 base and J dropped 1; count of bases not matched to a gene: 1.

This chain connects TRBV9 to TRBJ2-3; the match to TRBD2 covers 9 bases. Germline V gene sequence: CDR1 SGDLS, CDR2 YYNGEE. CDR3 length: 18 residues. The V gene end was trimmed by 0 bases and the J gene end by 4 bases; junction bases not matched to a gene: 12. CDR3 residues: CASSVDPLAGNRADTQYF. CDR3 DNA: TGTGCCAGCAGCGTAGACCCCCTAGCGGGGAACAGGGCAGATACGCAGTATTTT.

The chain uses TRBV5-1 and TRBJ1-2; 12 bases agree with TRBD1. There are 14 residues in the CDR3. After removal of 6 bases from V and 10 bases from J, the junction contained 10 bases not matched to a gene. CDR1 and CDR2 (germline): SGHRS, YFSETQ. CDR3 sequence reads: CASTPGGTGGFYTF. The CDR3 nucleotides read TGCGCCAGCACCCCAGGGGGGACAGGGGGCTTCTACACCTTC. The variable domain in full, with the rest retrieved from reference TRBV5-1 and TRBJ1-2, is KAGVTQTPRYLIKTRGQQVTLSCSPISGHRSVSWYQQTPGQGLQFLFEYFSETQRNKGNFPGRFSGRQFSNSRSEMNVSTLELGDSALYLCASTPGGTGGFYTFGSGTRLTVV.

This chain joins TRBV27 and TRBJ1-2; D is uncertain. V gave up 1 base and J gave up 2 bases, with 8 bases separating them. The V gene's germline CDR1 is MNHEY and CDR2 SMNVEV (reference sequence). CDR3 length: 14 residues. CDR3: CASSLFSRNYGYTF. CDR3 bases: TGTGCCAGCAGTTTATTCTCCAGAAACTATGGCTACACCTTC.

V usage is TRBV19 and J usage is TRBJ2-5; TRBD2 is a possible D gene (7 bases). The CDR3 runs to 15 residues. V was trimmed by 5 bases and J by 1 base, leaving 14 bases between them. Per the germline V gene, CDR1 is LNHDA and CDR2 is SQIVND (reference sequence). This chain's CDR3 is CASSPQRGGQETQYF. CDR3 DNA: TGTGCCAGTAGTCCACAGAGGGGGGGCCAAGAGACCCAGTACTTC.

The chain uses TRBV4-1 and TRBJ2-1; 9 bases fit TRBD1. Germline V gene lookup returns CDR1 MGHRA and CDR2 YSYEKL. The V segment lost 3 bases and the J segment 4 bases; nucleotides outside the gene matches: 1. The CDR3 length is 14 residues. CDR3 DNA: TGCGCCAGCAGCCAGGGGACAGGGTACAATGAGCAGTTCTTC. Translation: CASSQGTGYNEQFF.

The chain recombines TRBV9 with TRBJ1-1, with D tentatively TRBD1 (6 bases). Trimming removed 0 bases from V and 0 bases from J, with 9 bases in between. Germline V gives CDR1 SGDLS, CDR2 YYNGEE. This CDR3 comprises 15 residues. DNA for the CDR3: TGTGCCAGCAGCGTAGGGGGGCTGTTGAACACTGAAGCTTTCTTT. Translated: CASSVGGLLNTEAFF.

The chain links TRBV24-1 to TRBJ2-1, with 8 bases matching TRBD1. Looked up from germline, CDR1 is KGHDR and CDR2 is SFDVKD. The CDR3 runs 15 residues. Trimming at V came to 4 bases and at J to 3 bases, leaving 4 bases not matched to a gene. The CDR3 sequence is CATSDPGQDYNEQFF. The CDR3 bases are TGTGCCACCAGTGACCCGGGACAGGACTACAATGAGCAGTTCTTC.

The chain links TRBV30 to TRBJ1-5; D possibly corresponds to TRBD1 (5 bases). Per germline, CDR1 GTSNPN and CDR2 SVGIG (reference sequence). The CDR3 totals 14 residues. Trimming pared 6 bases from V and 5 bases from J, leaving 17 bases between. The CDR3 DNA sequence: TGTGCCTGTCAGGCTGAAGAAGGGGATCAGCCCCAGCATTTT. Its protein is CACQAEEGDQPQHF. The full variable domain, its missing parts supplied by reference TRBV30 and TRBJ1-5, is SQTIHQWPATLVQPVGSPLSLECTVEGTSNPNLYWYRQAAGRGLQLLFYSVGIGQISSEVPQNLSASRPQDRQFILSSKKLLLSDSGFYLCACQAEEGDQPQHFGDGTRLSIL.

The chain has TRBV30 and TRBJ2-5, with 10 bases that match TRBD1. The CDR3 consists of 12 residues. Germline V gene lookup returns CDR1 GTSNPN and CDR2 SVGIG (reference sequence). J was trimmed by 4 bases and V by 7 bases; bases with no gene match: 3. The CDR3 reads CAFGQGGETQYF. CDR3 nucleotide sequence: TGTGCCTTCGGACAGGGGGGAGAGACCCAGTACTTC.

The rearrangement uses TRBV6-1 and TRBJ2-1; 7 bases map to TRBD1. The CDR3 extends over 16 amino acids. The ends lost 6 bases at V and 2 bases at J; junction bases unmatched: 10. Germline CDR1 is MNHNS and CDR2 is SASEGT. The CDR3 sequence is CASRETGVLAYNEQFF. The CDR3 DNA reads TGTGCCAGCAGGGAAACAGGGGTTTTGGCCTACAATGAGCAGTTCTTC.

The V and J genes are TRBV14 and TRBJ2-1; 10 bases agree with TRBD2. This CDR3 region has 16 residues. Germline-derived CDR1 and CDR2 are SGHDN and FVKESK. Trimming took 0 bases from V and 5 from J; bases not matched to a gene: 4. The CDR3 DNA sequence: TGTGCCAGCAGCCAAGATCTGAGCGGGGGGGACAATGAGCAGTTCTTC. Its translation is CASSQDLSGGDNEQFF.

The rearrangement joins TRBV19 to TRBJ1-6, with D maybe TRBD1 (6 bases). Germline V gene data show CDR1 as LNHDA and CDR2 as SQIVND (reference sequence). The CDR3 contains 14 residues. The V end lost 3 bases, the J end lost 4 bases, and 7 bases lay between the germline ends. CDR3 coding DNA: TGTGCCAGTAGTATTGGACAGTATAATTCACCCCTCCACTTT. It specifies CASSIGQYNSPLHF.

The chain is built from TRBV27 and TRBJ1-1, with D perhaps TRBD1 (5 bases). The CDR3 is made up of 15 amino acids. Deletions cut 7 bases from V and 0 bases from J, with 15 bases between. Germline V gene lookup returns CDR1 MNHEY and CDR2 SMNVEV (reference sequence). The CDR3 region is CASKWAGIMNTEAFF. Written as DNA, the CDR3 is TGTGCCAGCAAATGGGCAGGGATTATGAACACTGAAGCTTTCTTT.

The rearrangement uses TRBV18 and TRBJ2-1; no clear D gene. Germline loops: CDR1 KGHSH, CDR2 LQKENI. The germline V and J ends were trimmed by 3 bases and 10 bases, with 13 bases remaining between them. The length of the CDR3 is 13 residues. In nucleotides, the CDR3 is TGTGCCAGCTCACCCCCGATGGGCAGAGAGCAGTTCTTC. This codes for CASSPPMGREQFF.

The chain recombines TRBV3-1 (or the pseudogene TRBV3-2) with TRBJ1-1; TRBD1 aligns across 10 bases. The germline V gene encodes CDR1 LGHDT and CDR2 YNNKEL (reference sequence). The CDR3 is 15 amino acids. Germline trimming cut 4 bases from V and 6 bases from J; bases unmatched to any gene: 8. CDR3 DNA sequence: TGTGCCAGCAGCCCGGGAGACAGGGGGCGGGCTGAAGCTTTCTTT. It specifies CASSPGDRGRAEAFF.

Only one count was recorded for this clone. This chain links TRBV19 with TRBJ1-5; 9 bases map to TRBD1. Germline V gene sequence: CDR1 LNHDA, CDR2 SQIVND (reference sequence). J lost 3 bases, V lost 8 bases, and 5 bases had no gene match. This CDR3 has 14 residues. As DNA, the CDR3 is TGTGCCAGTCGGACAGGGGTAGACAATCAGCCCCAGCATTTT. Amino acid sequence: CASRTGVDNQPQHF.

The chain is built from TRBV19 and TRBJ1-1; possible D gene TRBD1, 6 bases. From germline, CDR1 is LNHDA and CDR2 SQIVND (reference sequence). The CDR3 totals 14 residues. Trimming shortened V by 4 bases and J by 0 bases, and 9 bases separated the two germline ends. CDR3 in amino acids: CASSTRTVNTEAFF. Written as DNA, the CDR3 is TGTGCCAGTAGTACTAGGACAGTGAACACTGAAGCTTTCTTT.

CDR3 sequence (DNA): TGTGCCATCAGTAAAGCCGGGACAGGGGGACTTGAAGCTTTCTTT. Residues: CAISKAGTGGLEAFF. The chain recombines TRBV10-3 with TRBJ1-1, with 11 bases aligning to TRBD1. V was pared by 5 bases and J by 7 bases, with 9 bases of the junction left unmatched. CDR3 length equals 15 residues. CDR1 and CDR2 (germline): ENHRY, SYGVKD.

The CDR3 DNA sequence: TGTGCCAGCAGCCTCCTGGGCCAAAGCTCCTACAATGAGCAGTTCTTC. Its translation: CASSLLGQSSYNEQFF. This chain connects TRBV5-8 to TRBJ2-1; D is unclear. CDR1 and CDR2 (germline): SGHTS, YDEGEE. This CDR3 contains 16 residues. V lost 4 bases and J lost 0, with 14 bases in between.

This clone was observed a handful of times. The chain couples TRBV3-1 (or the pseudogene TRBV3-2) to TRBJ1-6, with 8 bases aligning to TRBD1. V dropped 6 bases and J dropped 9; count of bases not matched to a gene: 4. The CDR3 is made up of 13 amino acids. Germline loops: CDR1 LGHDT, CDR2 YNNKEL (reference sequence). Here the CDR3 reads CASRADRASPLHF. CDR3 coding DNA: TGTGCCAGCAGGGCGGACAGGGCTTCACCCCTCCACTTT.

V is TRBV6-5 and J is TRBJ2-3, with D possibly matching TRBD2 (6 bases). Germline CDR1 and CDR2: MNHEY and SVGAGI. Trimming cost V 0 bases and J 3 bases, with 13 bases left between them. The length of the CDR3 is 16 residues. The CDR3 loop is CASSYSTRVQTDTQYF. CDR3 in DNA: TGTGCCAGCAGTTACTCGACTAGGGTACAGACAGATACGCAGTATTTT.

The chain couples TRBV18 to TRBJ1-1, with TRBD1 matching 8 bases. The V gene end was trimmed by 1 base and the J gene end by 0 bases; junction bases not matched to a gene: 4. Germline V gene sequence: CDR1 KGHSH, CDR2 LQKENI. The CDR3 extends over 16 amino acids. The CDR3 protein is CASSPLGQGVNTEAFF. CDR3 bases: TGTGCCAGCTCACCACTTGGACAGGGTGTGAACACTGAAGCTTTCTTT.

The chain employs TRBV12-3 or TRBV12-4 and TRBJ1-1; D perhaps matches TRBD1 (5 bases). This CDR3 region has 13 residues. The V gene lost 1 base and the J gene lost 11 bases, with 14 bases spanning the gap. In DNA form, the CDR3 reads TGTGCCAGCAGTTTAGGAATCCAGGGTGCCGCTTTCTTT. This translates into CASSLGIQGAAFF.

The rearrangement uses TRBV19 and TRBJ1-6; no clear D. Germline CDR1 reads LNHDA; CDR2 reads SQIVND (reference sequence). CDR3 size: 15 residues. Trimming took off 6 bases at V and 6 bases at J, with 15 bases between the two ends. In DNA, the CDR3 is TGTGCCAGTAGACTTAGTGGGAGAGTTAATTCACCCCTCCACTTT. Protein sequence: CASRLSGRVNSPLHF. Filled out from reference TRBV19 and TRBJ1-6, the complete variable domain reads DGGITQSPKYLFRKEGQNVTLSCEQNLNHDAMYWYRQDPGQGLRLIYYSQIVNDFQKGDIAEGYSVSREKKESFPLTVTSAQKNPTAFYLCASRLSGRVNSPLHFGNGTRLTVT.

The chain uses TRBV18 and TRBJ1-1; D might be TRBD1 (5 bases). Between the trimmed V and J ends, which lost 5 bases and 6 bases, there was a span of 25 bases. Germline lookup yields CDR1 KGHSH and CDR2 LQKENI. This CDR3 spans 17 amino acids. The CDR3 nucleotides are TGTGCCAGCTCATCCACACGGACGGGTCCCGCGGGGGCTGAAGCTTTCTTT. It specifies CASSSTRTGPAGAEAFF.